The table lists the clone carrying this TCR beta chain with a count of one. Antigen specificity is unknown. The authors sequenced patients whose flow cytometry had shown CD8+CD57+ cell expansion. Severe acquired aplastic anemia was present in every patient. The CDR3 totals 15 residues. Germline V gene lookup returns CDR1 SGHTA and CDR2 FQGTGA. Trimming took 5 bases from V and 4 from J; bases not matched to a gene: 5. The data belong to a study of CD8+CD57+ T cells in acquired aplastic anemia. Broader study findings: No significant difference in CD8+ Simpson's diversity was found between patients and controls.

The template used for profiling TCR beta VDJ and CDR3 was genomic DNA. From the reads, TCRdb called clonotypes with MiXCR, one entry per CDR3 protein. The repertoire holds 80,000 to 100,000 distinct CDR3 sequences, with around 62% as singletons. The sample was sorted CD4+, CD8+, or CD8+CD57+ T cells (not recorded which) from PBMCs. This receptor was obtained from a human donor with aplastic anemia. This rearrangement joins TRBV7-3 to TRBJ2-3, with 11 positions matching TRBD1. CDR3 coding DNA: TGTGCCAGCAGCCGGACAGGGGGCTCATCAGATACGCAGTATTTT. Protein product: CASSRTGGSSDTQYF.